Given below is one T cell receptor (beta chain) in context. Per the original methods: Cell counts per sample came from amplifying reference gene primers. Here immunoSEQ multiplex PCR was the method, and the copy in TCRdb shows in-frame clones only, minus some. The V and J calls and clone size were taken over from that table, and D and trimming were inferred from the DNA. The profile covers around 160,000 clones, with about four fifths appearing a single time and roughly 7.7% taken by the ten largest. This specimen comes from a study of blood T cell repertoires in COVID-19. Study in general: The origin of the acute and convalescent COVID-19 samples was the United States, Italy and Spain. Sample material is recorded as cDNA or gDNA derived from T cells, B-cell-depleted T cells, or PBMCs.

V shed 6 bases and J 5 bases; nucleotides not matched to a gene: 10. The CDR3 extends over 16 amino acids. Germline V gene data show CDR1 as KGHSH and CDR2 as LQKENI. Sequencing input: peripheral blood. This sequence originates from a human donor with acute or convalescent COVID-19. The donor label of this sample is uncertain. This chain links TRBV18 with TRBJ1-5, with 10 bases identical to TRBD1. CDR3 nucleotide sequence: TGTGCCAGCTCCCAAAGCCGGGACAGGGGAGATCAGCCCCAGCATTTT. Residues: CASSQSRDRGDQPQHF.